These 6 T cell receptor beta chains were sequenced from one sample in a study of blood T cell repertoires in COVID-19. Using immunoSEQ multiplex PCR, the repertoire was profiled, and TCRdb retains in-frame clones only, with some absent. This table holds some 100,000 clones, around 88% found once. The specimen sequenced was peripheral blood. These receptors all come from a human donor with acute or convalescent COVID-19. The donor label of this sample is uncertain.

The V gene is TRBV6-1, the J gene TRBJ1-1, with a weak D call TRBD1 (6 bases). Germline values: CDR1 MNHNS, CDR2 SASEGT. This CDR3 comprises 16 residues. Trimming pared 1 base from V and 4 bases from J, leaving 16 bases between. The CDR3 bases are TGTGCCAGCAGTGAAGGACCGAAAACAGGGCGCACTGAAGCTTTCTTT. It specifies CASSEGPKTGRTEAFF.

V is TRBV20-1 and J is TRBJ1-1; 7 nucleotides agree with TRBD1. The CDR3 sequence is 14 residues long. The J segment lost 10 bases and the V segment lost 3 bases, leaving 14 bases of the junction unmatched. Germline V gene lookup returns CDR1 DFQATT and CDR2 SNEGSKA (reference sequence). CDR3 region: CSASFGQVGLGAFF. The CDR3 coding sequence is TGCAGTGCTAGTTTTGGACAGGTGGGTTTGGGAGCTTTCTTT.

On this clone itself: Distinct nucleotide sequences in the sample also encode this CDR3. This chain joins TRBV5-4 and TRBJ2-2; 8 nucleotides line up with TRBD1. Losses at the gene ends were 0 bases for V and 5 bases for J; bases not matched to a gene: 0. Germline V lookup: CDR1 SGHNT, CDR2 YYREEE (reference sequence). The CDR3 spans 14 residues. The CDR3 region has the DNA TGTGCCAGCAGCTTGGACAGGGGGACCGGGGAGCTGTTTTTT. Translating it yields CASSLDRGTGELFF.

The genes are TRBV6-7 and TRBJ2-7, with D possibly matching TRBD1 (5 bases). TRBV6-7 is an ORF, with its function uncertain. Trimming cost V 0 bases and J 5 bases, with 23 bases left between them. CDR3 length: 18 amino acids. CDR3 protein: CASSYSFLVGQGGHEQYF. CDR3 nucleotide sequence: TGTGCCAGCAGTTACTCATTTCTCGTCGGTCAGGGTGGCCACGAGCAGTACTTC.

DNA for the CDR3: TGTGCCAGCAGACTCCCACAGGGCGGTAGCACTGAAGCTTTCTTT. It encodes CASRLPQGGSTEAFF. V and J are TRBV5-5 and TRBJ1-1; perhaps TRBD1 as D (6 bases). The CDR3 is 15 residues long. Germline V CDR1 and CDR2: SGHKS, YYEKEE (reference sequence). Trimming removed 5 bases at V and 4 bases at J, with 18 bases between.

The genes are TRBV6-5 and TRBJ2-7; TRBD2 agrees at 7 bases. Germline V lookup: CDR1 MNHEY, CDR2 SVGAGI. Trimming took 7 bases from V and 2 from J; bases not matched to a gene: 11. The CDR3 has 15 residues. The DNA of the CDR3 is TGTGCCAGCACCAAACCTCTGGCGGGGGCCTACGAGCAGTACTTC. Protein sequence: CASTKPLAGAYEQYF.